These 29 T cell receptor beta chains share one sample of origin, sequenced in a study of blood T cell repertoires in COVID-19. The assay was immunoSEQ multiplex PCR, and TCRdb's table has in-frame clones only and misses some. In the table there are more than 150,000 clones, 84% of which are singletons. The sample taken for sequencing was peripheral blood. The receptors derive from a human donor in a cohort sampled during active COVID-19.

V is TRBV7-3 and J is TRBJ1-2; 7 positions agree with TRBD1. CDR1 SGHTA and CDR2 FQGTGA come from the germline V gene. CDR3 length: 20 amino acids. The trim removed 3 bases at V and 3 bases at J, leaving 22 bases unmatched. The CDR3, as DNA: TGTGCCAGCAGCTTCCACAGGGGCTTCCTCATCAAATCCCCTCACTATGGCTACACCTTC. Protein: CASSFHRGFLIKSPHYGYTF.

This clone was counted between two and nine times. The chain has TRBV30 and TRBJ2-2; D may be TRBD1 (6 bases). Between the trimmed V and J ends, which lost 4 bases and 2 bases, there was a span of 8 bases. Germline V gene data show CDR1 as GTSNPN and CDR2 as SVGIG (reference sequence). The length of the CDR3 is 13 residues. The DNA for the CDR3 is TGTGCCTGGAACAGGGACAACACCGGGGAGCTGTTTTTT. Residues: CAWNRDNTGELFF. Combining the CDR3 with reference TRBV30 and TRBJ2-2 gives the whole variable domain SQTIHQWPATLVQPVGSPLSLECTVEGTSNPNLYWYRQAAGRGLQLLFYSVGIGQISSEVPQNLSASRPQDRQFILSSKKLLLSDSGFYLCAWNRDNTGELFFGEGSRLTVL.

The CDR3 here is CASSLGGGTGANTEAFF. DNA of the CDR3: TGCGCCAGCAGCTTGGGAGGGGGTACAGGAGCGAACACTGAAGCTTTCTTT. The V and J genes are TRBV5-1 and TRBJ1-1, with D tentatively TRBD1 (6 bases). V lost 0 bases, J lost 1 base, and 16 bases lay in between. CDR1 SGHRS and CDR2 YFSETQ come from the germline V gene. The CDR3 sequence is 17 residues long.

The gene calls are TRBV19 and TRBJ2-6; 9 positions agree with TRBD1. The trim removed 1 base at V and 2 bases at J, leaving 6 bases unmatched. CDR1 and CDR2 from the germline V gene are LNHDA and SQIVND (reference sequence). The CDR3 loop spans 18 amino acids. CDR3 bases: TGTGCCAGTAGTATAGTATGGGACAGGGATCCTGGGGCCAACGTCCTGACTTTC. The encoded protein is CASSIVWDRDPGANVLTF.

This chain links TRBV2 with TRBJ1-2, with 7 bases lining up with TRBD1. This CDR3 has 15 residues. Per the germline V gene, CDR1 is SNHLY and CDR2 is FYNNEI. Trimming cost V 5 bases and J 5 bases; bases outside gene matches: 11. The DNA of the CDR3 is TGTGCCAGCAGTCCGGGACAGCAGTATAATTATGGCTACACCTTC. Translating gives CASSPGQQYNYGYTF.

The chain has TRBV3-1 (or the pseudogene TRBV3-2) and TRBJ2-7; 9 nucleotides agree with TRBD2. Germline values: CDR1 LGHDT, CDR2 YNNKEL (reference sequence). The CDR3 runs 16 residues. Germline trimming cut 0 bases from V and 4 bases from J; bases unmatched to any gene: 7. CDR3 amino acids: CASSQESSGGLYEQYF. The CDR3 coding sequence is TGTGCCAGCAGCCAAGAATCCAGCGGGGGGCTGTACGAGCAGTACTTC.

The V and J genes are TRBV6-1 and TRBJ1-5, with D uncertain. Trimming removed 3 bases from V and 3 bases from J, with 6 bases in between. This CDR3 is 13 amino acids long. CDR1 is MNHNS, CDR2 SASEGT, per germline. CDR3 sequence (DNA): TGTGCCAGCAGTGACCAACACAATCAGCCCCAGCATTTT. It yields the protein CASSDQHNQPQHF.

The chain is built from TRBV7-2 and TRBJ1-1, with 7 bases identical to TRBD1. After removal of 3 bases from V and 0 bases from J, the junction contained 16 bases not matched to a gene. This CDR3 contains 19 residues. From germline, CDR1 is SGHTA and CDR2 FQGNSA. The CDR3 loop reads CASSFTEPKTGTVNTEAFF. CDR3 in DNA: TGTGCCAGCAGCTTTACGGAGCCCAAAACCGGGACAGTGAACACTGAAGCTTTCTTT.

CDR3 sequence reads: CATAGGYHGELFF. Written as DNA, the CDR3 is TGTGCCACCGCTGGAGGATATCACGGGGAGCTGTTTTTT. This sequence joins TRBV24-1 and TRBJ2-2; D perhaps matches TRBD2 (5 bases). CDR3 length: 13 residues. Germline CDR1 reads KGHDR; CDR2 reads SFDVKD. Trimming took 9 bases from V and 7 from J, leaving 14 bases between them.

The chain uses TRBV27 and TRBJ1-2, with TRBD1 as a possible D gene (6 bases). Deletions cut 5 bases from V and 2 bases from J, with 12 bases between. This CDR3 contains 14 residues. Looked up from germline, CDR1 is MNHEY and CDR2 is SMNVEV (reference sequence). Here the CDR3 reads CASSPTGWNYGYTF. The DNA for the CDR3 is TGTGCCAGCAGTCCAACAGGGTGGAACTATGGCTACACCTTC.

This chain joins TRBV7-2 and TRBJ1-1, with D possibly being TRBD1 (6 bases). Deletions cut 3 bases from V and 5 bases from J, with 16 bases between. This CDR3 has 15 residues. Germline lookup yields CDR1 SGHTA and CDR2 FQGNSA. The CDR3 is CASSFDAGVRTEAFF. The CDR3 nucleotides read TGTGCCAGCAGCTTCGACGCAGGGGTTCGGACTGAAGCTTTCTTT. Drawing the rest from reference TRBV7-2 and TRBJ1-1, the complete variable domain is GAGVSQSPSNKVTEKGKDVELRCDPISGHTALYWYRQSLGQGLEFLIYFQGNSAPDKSGLPSDRFSAERTGGSVSTLTIQRTQQEDSAVYLCASSFDAGVRTEAFFGQGTRLTVV.

J is TRBJ2-1 and V is TRBV9; 7 nucleotides line up with TRBD2. CDR3 length: 17 residues. The V gene's germline CDR1 is SGDLS and CDR2 YYNGEE. V gave up 0 bases and J gave up 0 bases; unmatched junction bases: 6. The CDR3 spells CASSVEEGGSSYNEQFF. CDR3 nucleotide sequence: TGTGCCAGCAGCGTAGAGGAGGGAGGGAGCTCCTACAATGAGCAGTTCTTC.

The gene calls are TRBV6-5 and TRBJ1-1, with TRBD1 matching over 7 bases. V lost 7 bases, J lost 3 bases, and 8 bases stayed unmatched. The V gene's germline CDR1 is MNHEY and CDR2 SVGAGI. This CDR3 comprises 14 residues. The CDR3 DNA sequence: TGTGCCAGCAATATACAGGGGTCGGACACTGAAGCTTTCTTT. This encodes CASNIQGSDTEAFF.

The V call is TRBV5-4, the J call TRBJ1-2, with D possibly TRBD1 on 5 matching bases. The germline gives CDR1 SGHNT, CDR2 YYREEE (reference sequence). V was trimmed by 2 bases and J by 8 bases, leaving 16 bases between them. The CDR3 is 14 amino acids. The CDR3 DNA follows: TGTGCCAGCAGCTTTCAGGGAGGACTGAAAGGCTACACCTTC. Protein sequence: CASSFQGGLKGYTF.

The chain uses TRBV7-8 and TRBJ2-3, with D unclear. V gave up 4 bases and J gave up 1 base, with 15 bases separating them. The CDR3 runs 16 residues. Germline CDR1 SGHVS, CDR2 FQNEAQ. The CDR3: CASSSVRDTRTDTQYF. CDR3 DNA: TGTGCCAGCAGCTCCGTCCGCGACACCCGCACAGATACGCAGTATTTT.

The chain couples TRBV12-3 or TRBV12-4 to TRBJ1-2; D is uncertain. This CDR3 has 12 amino acids. With 5 bases removed from V and 4 bases from J, the gap between germline ends came to 8 bases. The CDR3 DNA reads TGTGCCAGCAGTGCCGGGTCCTATGGCTACACCTTC. Translated: CASSAGSYGYTF.

V usage is TRBV19 and J usage is TRBJ2-4; TRBD2 might be the D (6 bases). The CDR3 is made up of 14 amino acids. V lost 8 bases and J 8 bases, leaving 19 bases between the germline ends. The V gene's germline CDR1 is LNHDA and CDR2 SQIVND (reference sequence). The CDR3 DNA reads TGTGCCAGTTCCGACAGCCCAAAGCGGGACATTCAGTACTTC. It yields the protein CASSDSPKRDIQYF.

The chain links TRBV7-9 to TRBJ1-2, with D uncertain. The CDR3 has 13 amino acids. Germline V lookup: CDR1 SEHNR, CDR2 FQNEAQ (reference sequence). V dropped 5 bases and J dropped 8 bases, with 15 bases sitting between them. CDR3 coding DNA: TGTGCCAGCAGCCCGACACGGGGTAGCGGCTACACCTTC. Translation: CASSPTRGSGYTF.

The V call is TRBV15, the J call TRBJ2-3, with 7 bases lining up with TRBD2. Germline values: CDR1 LNHNV, CDR2 YYDKDF (reference sequence). CDR3 length: 16 amino acids. V shed 0 bases and J 2 bases; nucleotides not matched to a gene: 5. In DNA form, the CDR3 reads TGTGCCACCAGCAGAGATCGGGGACTACCCACAGATACGCAGTATTTT. It is translated as CATSRDRGLPTDTQYF. Supplemented by reference TRBV15 and TRBJ2-3, the full variable domain reads DAMVIQNPRYQVTQFGKPVTLSCSQTLNHNVMYWYQQKSSQAPKLLFHYYDKDFNNEADTPDNFQSRRPNTSFCFLDIRSPGLGDTAMYLCATSRDRGLPTDTQYFGPGTRLTVL.

J is TRBJ1-2 and V is TRBV11-3; perhaps TRBD1 as D (5 bases). The CDR3 covers 17 residues. V lost 5 bases to trimming and J lost 4 bases, with 23 bases between them. The germline gives CDR1 SGHNT, CDR2 YENEEA. This chain's CDR3 is CASSQMLGGSPGYGYTF. The CDR3 bases are TGTGCCAGCAGCCAAATGTTGGGGGGGAGCCCCGGCTATGGCTACACCTTC.

V usage is TRBV19 and J usage is TRBJ1-6; 11 nucleotides match TRBD1. This CDR3 is built from 13 residues. The junction had 2 bases not matched to a gene; V was cut back by 9 bases and J by 7 bases. CDR1 is LNHDA, CDR2 SQIVND, per germline (reference sequence). The CDR3 sequence: CASRDRGNSPLHF. In DNA, the CDR3 is TGTGCCAGCAGGGACAGGGGGAATTCACCCCTCCACTTT.

This clone has just a few counts. The chain couples TRBV5-1 to TRBJ1-5; TRBD1 might be the D (6 bases). CDR3 size: 13 residues. Germline V gene lookup returns CDR1 SGHRS and CDR2 YFSETQ. V shed 0 bases and J shed 7 bases, with 8 bases lying between them. The CDR3 reads CASSLGRGQPQHF. The DNA of the CDR3 is TGCGCCAGCAGCTTGGGCAGGGGCCAGCCCCAGCATTTT.

The J gene is TRBJ2-2, the V gene TRBV5-6; TRBD1 might be the D (6 bases). The length of the CDR3 is 14 residues. Deletions cut 0 bases from V and 6 bases from J, with 9 bases between. Germline V lookup: CDR1 SGHDT, CDR2 YYEEEE. The CDR3 nucleotides are TGTGCCAGCAGCTTGGGACAGGTCGCCGGGGAGCTGTTTTTT. It codes for CASSLGQVAGELFF.

This chain links TRBV19 with TRBJ2-7, with TRBD2 matching over 8 bases. Per the germline V gene, CDR1 is LNHDA and CDR2 is SQIVND (reference sequence). The CDR3 is 15 amino acids. The V gene end was trimmed by 3 bases and the J gene end by 2 bases; junction bases not matched to a gene: 6. CDR3 DNA: TGTGCCAGTAGTATGGTAAGCGGGGGCCCCTACGAGCAGTACTTC. Translation: CASSMVSGGPYEQYF.

The CDR3 region has the DNA TGTGCCAGCAGCTTCCTCGACAGGGGACCTACCTACGAGCAGTACTTC. Its protein is CASSFLDRGPTYEQYF. The chain combines TRBV11-2 with TRBJ2-7, with 8 bases aligning to TRBD1. V was clipped by 3 bases and J by 2 bases; unmatched bases: 9. This CDR3 region has 16 residues. Germline V gene data show CDR1 as SGHAT and CDR2 as FQNNGV.

Only one count was recorded for this clone. The J gene is TRBJ2-7, the V gene TRBV6-5; 12 nucleotides agree with TRBD2. CDR1 is MNHEY, CDR2 SVGAGI, per germline. V lost 2 bases and J lost 7; bases outside the gene matches: 9. This CDR3 contains 16 residues. CDR3 sequence: CASSYLRLAGAGEQYF. DNA for the CDR3: TGTGCCAGCAGTTACCTCCGACTAGCGGGGGCGGGGGAGCAGTACTTC.

CDR3 sequence reads: CASSHGQGRGGYTF. The CDR3 DNA is TGTGCCAGCAGCCATGGACAGGGGAGGGGTGGCTACACCTTC. The gene calls are TRBV28 and TRBJ1-2; TRBD1 matches 9 bases. This CDR3 has 14 amino acids. The germline V gene encodes CDR1 MDHEN and CDR2 SYDVKM. V dropped 6 bases and J dropped 7; count of bases not matched to a gene: 9.

The chain has TRBV5-8 and TRBJ1-5; D uncertain. Looked up from germline, CDR1 is SGHTS and CDR2 is YDEGEE. The CDR3 contains 14 residues. Deletions cut 6 bases from V and 3 bases from J, with 13 bases between. The CDR3 nucleotides read TGTGCCAGCACCGGTCCAACCTACAATCAGCCCCAGCATTTT. Protein: CASTGPTYNQPQHF.

The V and J genes are TRBV7-8 and TRBJ2-7, with D perhaps matching TRBD2 (6 bases). The germline gives CDR1 SGHVS, CDR2 FQNEAQ. V lost 1 base and J lost 6, with 19 bases in between. This CDR3 spans 16 amino acids. The CDR3, as DNA: TGTGCCAGCAGCTTAGTAGGTGGAGGGCCTGGGGGCGAGCAGTACTTC. This codes for CASSLVGGGPGGEQYF.